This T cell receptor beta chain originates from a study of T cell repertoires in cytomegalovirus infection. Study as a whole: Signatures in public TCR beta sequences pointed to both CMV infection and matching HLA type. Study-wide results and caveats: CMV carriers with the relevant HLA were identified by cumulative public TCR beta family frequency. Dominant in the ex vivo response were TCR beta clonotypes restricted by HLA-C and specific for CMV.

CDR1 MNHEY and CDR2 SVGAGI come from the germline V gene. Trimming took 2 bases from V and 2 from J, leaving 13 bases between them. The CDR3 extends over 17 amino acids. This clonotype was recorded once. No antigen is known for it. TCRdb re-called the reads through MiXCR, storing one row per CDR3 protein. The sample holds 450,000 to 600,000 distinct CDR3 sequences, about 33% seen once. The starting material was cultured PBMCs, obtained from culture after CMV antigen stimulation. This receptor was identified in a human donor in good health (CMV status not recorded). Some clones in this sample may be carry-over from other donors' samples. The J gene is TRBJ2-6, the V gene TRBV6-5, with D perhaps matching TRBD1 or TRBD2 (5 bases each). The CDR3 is CASSYNEGIAGANVLTF. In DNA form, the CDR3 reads TGTGCCAGCAGTTACAATGAGGGGATCGCTGGGGCCAACGTCCTGACTTTC.